This T cell receptor (beta chain) stems from a study of blood T cell repertoires in COVID-19. Study-wide background: The United States, Italy and Spain were the sources of the acute and convalescent COVID-19 samples. T cells, B-cell-depleted T cells, or PBMCs provided the cDNA or gDNA that served as material.

Looked up from germline, CDR1 is LNHDA and CDR2 is SQIVND (reference sequence). CDR3 length: 13 residues. Trimming pared 4 bases from V and 6 bases from J, leaving 12 bases between. The authors' processing: Estimated nucleated cell counts came from reference gene primer amplification. TCRdb's copy holds only in-frame clones and misses some; the assay was immunoSEQ multiplex PCR. V, J and clone size reflect that table, while D and trimming were determined from the DNA. The table shows about 160,000 clones, with around 85% occurring only once. The source is a human donor with acute or convalescent COVID-19. The donor label of this sample is uncertain. V and J are TRBV19 and TRBJ1-1; D remains unclear. The sequencing input was peripheral blood. Here the CDR3 DNA reads TGTGCCAGTAGTAGCGGCCCCGTCTCTGAAGCTTTCTTT. It translates to CASSSGPVSEAFF.